This T cell receptor (beta chain) was sequenced for a study of blood T cells in healthy people across ages. A J-beta primer mix and a sample-barcoded 5' primer were used in a second PCR of roughly 7 to 12 cycles. MiXCR, applied by TCRdb to the 5' RACE reads, yields one record per CDR3 protein. This table has hundreds of thousands of distinct CDR3 sequences, 35% to 50% appearing once. Study findings and constraints: A strong correlation was seen between TCR beta diversity and naive T cell percentage.

The germline V gene encodes CDR1 LNHNV and CDR2 YYDKDF (reference sequence). This CDR3 is 17 amino acids long. A remark on this clonotype: The target antigen is unknown. One end of the junction fails to match germline, which may point to a read error.

The TCR originated in a man at least 80 years old in good health. The sample taken for sequencing was blood. The chain has TRBV15 and TRBJ2-3; TRBD2 aligns across 10 bases. In nucleotides, the CDR3 is TGTGCCACCTGCAGATTTCTGAGCGGGAGGGCGGAGGATACGCAGTATTTT. Translation: CATCRFLSGRAEDTQYF.